This T cell receptor (beta chain) was captured by sequencing in a study of breast tumors, draining lymph nodes, adjacent tissues. Whole-study findings and limits: Tumor and nontumor repertoires were significantly more similar in luminal-like than in basal-like breast cancer. Tumor TCR diversity was below lymph nodes but above nontumor tissue.

As concerns this clonotype: Antigen unknown.

With V trimmed by 7 bases and J by 4 bases, 7 bases remained unmatched. Germline V lookup: CDR1 MNHEY, CDR2 SVGAGI. The length of the CDR3 is 15 residues. One entry per CDR3 protein, called by TCRdb with MiXCR from the multiplex PCR reads. Of 45,000 to 60,000 distinct CDR3 sequences listed, around 23% are singletons. This receptor was taken from a female donor with breast cancer. Some clones in this sample may be carry-over from other donors' samples. The chain couples TRBV6-5 to TRBJ2-5, with 12 bases lining up with TRBD2. The source material was breast tumor tissue. CDR3 sequence (DNA): TGTGCCAGCAATAAACCGGGACTAGCGGGAGAGACCCAGTACTTC. Protein sequence: CASNKPGLAGETQYF.